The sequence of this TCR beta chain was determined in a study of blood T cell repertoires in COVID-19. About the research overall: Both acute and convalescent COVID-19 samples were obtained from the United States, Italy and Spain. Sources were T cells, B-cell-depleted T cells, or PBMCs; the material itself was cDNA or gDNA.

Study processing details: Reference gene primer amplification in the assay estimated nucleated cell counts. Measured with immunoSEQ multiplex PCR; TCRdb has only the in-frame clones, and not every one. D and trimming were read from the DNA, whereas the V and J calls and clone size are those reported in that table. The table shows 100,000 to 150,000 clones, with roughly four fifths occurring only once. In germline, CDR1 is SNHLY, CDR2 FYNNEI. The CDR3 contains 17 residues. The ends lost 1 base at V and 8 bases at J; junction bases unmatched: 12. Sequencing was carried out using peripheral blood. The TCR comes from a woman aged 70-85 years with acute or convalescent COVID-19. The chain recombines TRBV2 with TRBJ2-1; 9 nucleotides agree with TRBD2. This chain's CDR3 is CASSEGWNSGGLDEQFF. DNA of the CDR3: TGTGCCAGCAGTGAAGGTTGGAATAGCGGGGGATTAGATGAGCAGTTCTTC. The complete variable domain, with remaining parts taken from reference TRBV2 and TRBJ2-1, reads EPEVTQTPSHQVTQMGQEVILRCVPISNHLYFYWYRQILGQKVEFLVSFYNNEISEKSEIFDDQFSVERPDGSNFTLKIRSTKLEDSAMYFCASSEGWNSGGLDEQFFGPGTRLTVL.